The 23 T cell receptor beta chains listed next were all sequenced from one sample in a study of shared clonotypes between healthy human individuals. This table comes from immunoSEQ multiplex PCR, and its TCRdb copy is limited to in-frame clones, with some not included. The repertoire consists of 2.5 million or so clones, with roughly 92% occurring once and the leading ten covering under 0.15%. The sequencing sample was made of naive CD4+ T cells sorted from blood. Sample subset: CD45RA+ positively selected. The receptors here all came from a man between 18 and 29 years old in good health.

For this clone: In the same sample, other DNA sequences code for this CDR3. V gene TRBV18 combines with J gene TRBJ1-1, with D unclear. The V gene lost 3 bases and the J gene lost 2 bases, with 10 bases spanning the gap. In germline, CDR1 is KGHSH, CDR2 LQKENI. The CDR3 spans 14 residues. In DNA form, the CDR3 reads TGTGCCAGCTCACCCGGTCTCTTAAACACTGAAGCTTTCTTT. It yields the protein CASSPGLLNTEAFF.

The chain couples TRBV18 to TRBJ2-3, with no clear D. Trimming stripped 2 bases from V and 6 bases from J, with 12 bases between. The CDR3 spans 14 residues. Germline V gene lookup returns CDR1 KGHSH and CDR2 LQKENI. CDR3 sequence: CASSPGSGPDTQYF. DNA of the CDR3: TGTGCCAGCTCACCAGGGTCTGGCCCGGATACGCAGTATTTT.

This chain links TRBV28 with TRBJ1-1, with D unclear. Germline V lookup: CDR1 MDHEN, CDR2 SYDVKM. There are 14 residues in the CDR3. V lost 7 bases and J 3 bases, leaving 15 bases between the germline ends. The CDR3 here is CASTLPGLDTEAFF. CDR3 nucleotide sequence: TGTGCCAGCACCTTGCCAGGTTTGGACACTGAAGCTTTCTTT.

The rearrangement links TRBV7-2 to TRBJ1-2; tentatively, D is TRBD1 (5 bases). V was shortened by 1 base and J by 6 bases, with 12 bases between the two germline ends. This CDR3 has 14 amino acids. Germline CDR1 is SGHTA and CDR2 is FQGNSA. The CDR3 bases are TGTGCCAGCAGCTTAGGTCCCGGGGACGATGGCTACACCTTC. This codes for CASSLGPGDDGYTF.

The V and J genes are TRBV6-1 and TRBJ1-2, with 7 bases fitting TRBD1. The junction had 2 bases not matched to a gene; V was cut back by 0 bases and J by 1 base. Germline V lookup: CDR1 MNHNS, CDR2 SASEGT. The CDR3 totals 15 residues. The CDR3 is CASSEAGQFNYGYTF. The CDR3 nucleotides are TGTGCCAGCAGTGAAGCGGGACAGTTTAACTATGGCTACACCTTC.

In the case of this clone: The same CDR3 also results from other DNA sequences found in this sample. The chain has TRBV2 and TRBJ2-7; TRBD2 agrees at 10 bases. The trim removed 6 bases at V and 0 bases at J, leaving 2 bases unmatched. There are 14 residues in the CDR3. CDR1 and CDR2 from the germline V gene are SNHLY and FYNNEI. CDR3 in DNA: TGTGCCAGCAGACTAGCGGGACTCTCCTACGAGCAGTACTTC. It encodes CASRLAGLSYEQYF.

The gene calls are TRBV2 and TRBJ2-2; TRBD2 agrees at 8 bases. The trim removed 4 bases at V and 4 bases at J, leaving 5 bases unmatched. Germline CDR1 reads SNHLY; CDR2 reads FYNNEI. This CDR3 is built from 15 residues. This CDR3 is CASSGTGGVTGELFF. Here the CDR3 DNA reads TGTGCCAGCAGTGGGACCGGGGGGGTCACCGGGGAGCTGTTTTTT.

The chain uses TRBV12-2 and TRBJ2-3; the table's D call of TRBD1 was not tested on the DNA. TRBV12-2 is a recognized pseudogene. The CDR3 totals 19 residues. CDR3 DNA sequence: TGTGCAAGTCGCTTAGAATTAAGGACACCAACATGGCGCACAGATACGCAGTATTTT. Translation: CASRLELRTPTWRTDTQYF.

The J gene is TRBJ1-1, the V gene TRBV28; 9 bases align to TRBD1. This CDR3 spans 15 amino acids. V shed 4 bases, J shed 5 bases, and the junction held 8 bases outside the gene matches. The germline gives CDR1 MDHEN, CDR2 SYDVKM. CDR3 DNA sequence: TGTGCCAGCAGTTCCCCCGGGACAGGGAAGACTGAAGCTTTCTTT. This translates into CASSSPGTGKTEAFF.

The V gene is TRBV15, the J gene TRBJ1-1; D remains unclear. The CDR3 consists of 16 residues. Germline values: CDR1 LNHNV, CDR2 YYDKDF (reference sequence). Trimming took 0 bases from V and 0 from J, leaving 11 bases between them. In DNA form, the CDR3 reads TGTGCCACCAGCAGAGATTTAGGGATCATGAACACTGAAGCTTTCTTT. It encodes CATSRDLGIMNTEAFF.

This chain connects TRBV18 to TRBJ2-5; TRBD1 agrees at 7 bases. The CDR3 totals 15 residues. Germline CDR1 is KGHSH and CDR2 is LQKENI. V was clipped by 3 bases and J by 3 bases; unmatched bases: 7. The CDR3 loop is CASSPRTGVEETQYF. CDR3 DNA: TGTGCCAGCTCACCTAGGACAGGCGTTGAAGAGACCCAGTACTTC.

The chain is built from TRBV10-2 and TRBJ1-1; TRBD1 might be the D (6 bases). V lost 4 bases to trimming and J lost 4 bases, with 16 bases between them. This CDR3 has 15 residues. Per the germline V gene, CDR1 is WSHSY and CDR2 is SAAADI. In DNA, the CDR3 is TGCGCCAGCAGTGGGCGGGAGTCAGGGGCCACTGAAGCTTTCTTT. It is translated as CASSGRESGATEAFF.

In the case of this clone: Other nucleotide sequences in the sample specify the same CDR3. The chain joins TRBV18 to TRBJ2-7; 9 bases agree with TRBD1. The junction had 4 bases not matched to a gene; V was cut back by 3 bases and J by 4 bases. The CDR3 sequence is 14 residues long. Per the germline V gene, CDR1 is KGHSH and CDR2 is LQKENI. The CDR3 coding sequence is TGTGCCAGCTCACCTGGGACAGGGACGTACGAGCAGTACTTC. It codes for CASSPGTGTYEQYF.

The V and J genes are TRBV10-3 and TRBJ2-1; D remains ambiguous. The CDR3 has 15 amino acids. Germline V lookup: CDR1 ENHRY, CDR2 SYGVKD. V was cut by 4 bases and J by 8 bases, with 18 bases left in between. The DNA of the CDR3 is TGTGCCATCAGTGGAAGGGAAACTACCCCTTATGAGCAGTTCTTC. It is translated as CAISGRETTPYEQFF.

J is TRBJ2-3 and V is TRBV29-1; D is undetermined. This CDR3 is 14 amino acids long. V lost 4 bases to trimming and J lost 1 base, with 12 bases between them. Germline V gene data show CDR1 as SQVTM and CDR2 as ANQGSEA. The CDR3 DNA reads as TGCAGCGTTGGTCGGCAGGCGGGCACAGATACGCAGTATTTT. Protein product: CSVGRQAGTDTQYF.

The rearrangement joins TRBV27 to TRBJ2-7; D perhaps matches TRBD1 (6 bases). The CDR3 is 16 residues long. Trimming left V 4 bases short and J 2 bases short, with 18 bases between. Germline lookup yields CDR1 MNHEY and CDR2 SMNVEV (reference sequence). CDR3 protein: CASSSSLQGPTYEQYF. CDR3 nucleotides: TGTGCCAGCAGTTCCTCCCTACAGGGCCCGACCTACGAGCAGTACTTC.

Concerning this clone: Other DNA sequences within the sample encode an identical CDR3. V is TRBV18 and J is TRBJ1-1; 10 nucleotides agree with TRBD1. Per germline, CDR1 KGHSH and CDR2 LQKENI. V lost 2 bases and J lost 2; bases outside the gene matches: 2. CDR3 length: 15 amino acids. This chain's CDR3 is CASSPGTGANTEAFF. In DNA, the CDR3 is TGTGCCAGCTCACCAGGGACAGGGGCAAACACTGAAGCTTTCTTT.

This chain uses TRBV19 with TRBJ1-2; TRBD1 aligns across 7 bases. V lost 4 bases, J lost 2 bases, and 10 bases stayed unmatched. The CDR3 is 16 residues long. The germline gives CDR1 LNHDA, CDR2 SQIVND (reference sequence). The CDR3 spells CASSTARQGWNYGYTF. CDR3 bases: TGTGCCAGTAGTACTGCTCGACAGGGATGGAACTATGGCTACACCTTC. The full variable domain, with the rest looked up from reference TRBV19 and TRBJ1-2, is DGGITQSPKYLFRKEGQNVTLSCEQNLNHDAMYWYRQDPGQGLRLIYYSQIVNDFQKGDIAEGYSVSREKKESFPLTVTSAQKNPTAFYLCASSTARQGWNYGYTFGSGTRLTVV.

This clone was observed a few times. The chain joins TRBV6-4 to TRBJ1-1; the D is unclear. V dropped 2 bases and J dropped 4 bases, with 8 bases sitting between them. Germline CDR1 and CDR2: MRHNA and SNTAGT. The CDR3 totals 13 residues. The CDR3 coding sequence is TGTGCCAGCAGTGACCAGTGGGGCACTGAAGCTTTCTTT. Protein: CASSDQWGTEAFF.

The CDR3 protein is CASSEAGLADTQYF. DNA for the CDR3: TGCGCCAGCAGTGAGGCAGGGTTAGCAGATACGCAGTATTTT. The chain carries TRBV10-1 and TRBJ2-3; possible D gene TRBD1, 5 bases. V lost 2 bases to trimming and J lost 4 bases, with 10 bases between them. The CDR3 extends over 14 amino acids. Looked up from germline, CDR1 is WNHNN and CDR2 is SYGVQD (reference sequence).

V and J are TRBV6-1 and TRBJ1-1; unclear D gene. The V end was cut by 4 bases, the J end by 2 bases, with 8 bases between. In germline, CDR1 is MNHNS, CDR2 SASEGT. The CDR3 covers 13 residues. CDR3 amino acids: CASSAELNTEAFF. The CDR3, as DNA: TGTGCCAGCAGTGCCGAATTAAACACTGAAGCTTTCTTT.

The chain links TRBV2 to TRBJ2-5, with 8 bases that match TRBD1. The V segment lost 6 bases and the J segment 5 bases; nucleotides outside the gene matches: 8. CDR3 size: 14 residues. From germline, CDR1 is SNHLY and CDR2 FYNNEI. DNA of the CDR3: TGTGCCAGCAGGGACAGGGTTATGTCGGAGACCCAGTACTTC. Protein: CASRDRVMSETQYF.

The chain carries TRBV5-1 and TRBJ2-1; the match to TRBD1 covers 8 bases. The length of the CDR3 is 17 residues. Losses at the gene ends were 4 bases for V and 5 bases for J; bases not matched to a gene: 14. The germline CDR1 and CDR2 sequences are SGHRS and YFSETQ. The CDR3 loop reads CASSPVSRTGSDNEQFF. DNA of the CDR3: TGCGCCAGCAGCCCAGTGAGTCGGACAGGGAGTGACAATGAGCAGTTCTTC.